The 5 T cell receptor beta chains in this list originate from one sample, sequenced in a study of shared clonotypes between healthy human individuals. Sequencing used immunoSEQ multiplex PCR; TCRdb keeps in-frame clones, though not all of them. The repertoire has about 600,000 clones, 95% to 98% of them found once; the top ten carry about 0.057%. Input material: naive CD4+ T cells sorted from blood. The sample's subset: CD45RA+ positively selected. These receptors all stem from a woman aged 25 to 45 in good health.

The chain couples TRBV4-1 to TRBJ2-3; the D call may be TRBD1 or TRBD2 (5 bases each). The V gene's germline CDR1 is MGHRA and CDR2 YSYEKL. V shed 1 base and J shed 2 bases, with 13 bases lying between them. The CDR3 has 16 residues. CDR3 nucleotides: TGCGCCAGCAGCCAAGGGGACGGGGACCACACAGATACGCAGTATTTT. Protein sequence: CASSQGDGDHTDTQYF.

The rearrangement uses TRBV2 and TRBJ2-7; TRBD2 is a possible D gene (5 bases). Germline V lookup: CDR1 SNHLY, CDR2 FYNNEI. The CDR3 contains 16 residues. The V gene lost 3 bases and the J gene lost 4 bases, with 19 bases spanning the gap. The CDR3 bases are TGTGCCAGCAGTGATTTAGTAGCGCGAGACACTTACGAGCAGTACTTC. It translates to CASSDLVARDTYEQYF.

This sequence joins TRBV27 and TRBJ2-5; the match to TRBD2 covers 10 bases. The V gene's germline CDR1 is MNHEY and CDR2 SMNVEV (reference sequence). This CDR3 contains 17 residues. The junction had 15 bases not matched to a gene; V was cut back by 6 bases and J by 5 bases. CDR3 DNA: TGTGCCAGCAGACCCCTTTCTAGCGGGAGTAGGAGGGAGACCCAGTACTTC. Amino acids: CASRPLSSGSRRETQYF.

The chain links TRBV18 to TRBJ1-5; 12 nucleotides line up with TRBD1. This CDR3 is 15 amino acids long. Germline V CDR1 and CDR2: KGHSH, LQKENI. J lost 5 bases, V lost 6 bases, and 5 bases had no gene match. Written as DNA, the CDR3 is TGTGCCAGCTCTGCGGGGACAGGGGGCGATCAGCCCCAGCATTTT. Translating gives CASSAGTGGDQPQHF.

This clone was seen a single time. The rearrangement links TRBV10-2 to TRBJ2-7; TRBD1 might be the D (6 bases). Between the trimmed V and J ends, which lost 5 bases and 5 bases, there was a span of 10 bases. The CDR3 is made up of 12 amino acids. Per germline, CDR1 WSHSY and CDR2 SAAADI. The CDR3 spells CASSLTGNEQYF. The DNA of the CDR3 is TGCGCCAGCAGTCTGACAGGAAACGAGCAGTACTTC.